Listed below are T cell receptor beta chains from one sample, sequenced in a study of OX40 agonist ivuxolimab in advanced cancers. The table came from immunoSEQ multiplex PCR; TCRdb's copy has only in-frame clones and leaves some out. This table has fewer than 30,000 clones, about 87% appearing once. The specimen comprised CD4+ or CD8+ T cells sorted from blood, sampled in a trial of the OX40 agonist ivuxolimab. These receptors were collected from an adult with an advanced solid tumor such as melanoma, head and neck, liver or kidney cancer. The CDR3 runs from the conserved cysteine through the conserved F or W. The D gene is left open where the match is weak.

d_gene,j_gene,v_gene,CDR3aa
-,TRBJ2-1,TRBV10-2,CASTSSPGGSYNEQFF
-,TRBJ2-5,TRBV5-1,CASSLEGASVETQYF
-,TRBJ1-4,TRBV27,CASSLSHGSDQKKLFF
-,TRBJ2-7,TRBV5-1,CASSFLGLSSEQYF
TRBD1,TRBJ2-5,TRBV9,CASSVAGTGTSRQETQYF
-,TRBJ1-2,TRBV18,CASHMVGSYGYTF
TRBD2,TRBJ2-3,TRBV19,CASNRGGSALSDTQYF
-,TRBJ2-3,TRBV4-3,CASSQLRGRLGGDTQYF
TRBD1,TRBJ2-3,TRBV19,CASSMGTGTDTQYF
TRBD1,TRBJ1-1,TRBV11-2,CASSLKGLGQGMNTEAFF